A single sample gave rise to the 23 T cell receptor beta chains below, sequenced in a study of blood T cells in healthy people across ages. Alongside a J-beta primer mix, a sample-barcoded 5' primer served in a second PCR lasting about 7 to 11 cycles. TCRdb ran MiXCR on the 5' RACE reads and lists one entry per CDR3 protein. Of about 970,000 distinct CDR3 sequences listed, approximately 50% are singletons. Sequenced sample: blood. The receptors shown here come from a woman aged 55 to 70 in good health.

The rearrangement joins TRBV11-3 to TRBJ2-5; D unresolved. The J call may be faulty, since TRBJ2-7 better matches the DNA end. Per the germline V gene, CDR1 is SGHNT and CDR2 is YENEEA. The CDR3 contains 13 residues. The CDR3: CASSLTPENEQYF. The CDR3 region has the DNA TGTGCCAGCAGCCTTACCCCCGAGAACGAGCAGTACTTC.

The rearrangement uses TRBV24-1 and TRBJ2-1, with D possibly TRBD2 on 5 matching bases. This CDR3 region has 12 residues. The germline V gene has CDR1 KGHDR and CDR2 SFDVKD. The germline V and J ends were trimmed by 4 bases and 8 bases, with 8 bases remaining between them. The CDR3 DNA sequence: TGTGCCACCAGTGACGAGGGCTATGAGCAGTTCTTC. Translated, it gives CATSDEGYEQFF.

This clonotype showed up just a few times. This chain connects TRBV20-1 to TRBJ2-1; 12 bases fit TRBD2. V dropped 3 bases and J dropped 4; count of bases not matched to a gene: 7. The CDR3 is made up of 16 amino acids. Germline V CDR1 and CDR2: DFQATT, SNEGSKA (reference sequence). The CDR3 region is CSASPTSGRRYNEQFF. CDR3 coding DNA: TGCAGTGCTAGCCCGACTAGCGGGAGAAGGTACAATGAGCAGTTCTTC.

A few counts support this clonotype. The chain joins TRBV6-6 to TRBJ2-1; TRBD2 matches at 8 bases. Germline CDR1 is MNHNY and CDR2 is SVGAGI (reference sequence). Trimming at V came to 8 bases and at J to 0 bases, leaving 6 bases not matched to a gene. The CDR3 loop spans 15 amino acids. The CDR3 loop reads CASLRTSSSYNEQFF. The CDR3, as DNA: TGTGCCAGCCTCCGGACTAGCAGCTCCTACAATGAGCAGTTCTTC.

The chain uses TRBV20-1 and TRBJ2-7, with D perhaps matching TRBD2 (6 bases). Deletions cut 6 bases from V and 2 bases from J, with 17 bases between. The length of the CDR3 is 14 residues. Germline-derived CDR1 and CDR2 are DFQATT and SNEGSKA (reference sequence). This chain's CDR3 is CSAMVRRGTYEQYF. The CDR3 DNA is TGCAGTGCAATGGTGCGGAGGGGCACCTACGAGCAGTACTTC.

This chain connects TRBV7-9 to TRBJ2-3; 8 bases are a match to TRBD2. The germline V gene has CDR1 SEHNR and CDR2 FQNEAQ (reference sequence). This CDR3 region has 16 residues. V was clipped by 5 bases and J by 2 bases; unmatched bases: 9. CDR3 nucleotide sequence: TGTGCCAGCAGCACCCCGCGGGAGGATAACACAGATACGCAGTATTTT. This codes for CASSTPREDNTDTQYF.

The V and J genes are TRBV29-1 and TRBJ2-7; TRBD1 might be the D (6 bases). CDR1 is SQVTM, CDR2 ANQGSEA, per germline. This CDR3 has 13 amino acids. V shed 6 bases and J shed 3 bases, with 15 bases lying between them. In nucleotides, the CDR3 is TGCAGCGTGAAGGAGCAGGGGAGCTACGAGCAGTACTTC. This translates into CSVKEQGSYEQYF.

The V gene is TRBV6-2 or TRBV6-3, the J gene TRBJ2-5, with a possible D match to TRBD2 (5 bases). CDR1 and CDR2 from the germline V gene are MNHEY and SVGEGT. V was pared by 6 bases and J by 4 bases, with 12 bases between. This CDR3 comprises 13 residues. CDR3 amino acids: CASRRARGETQYF. In DNA form, the CDR3 reads TGTGCCAGCAGGCGGGCCCGCGGAGAGACCCAGTACTTC.

Only a few counts were recorded for this clonotype. The rearrangement uses TRBV25-1 and TRBJ2-6; D might be TRBD2 (6 bases). V was shortened by 4 bases and J by 0 bases, with 7 bases between the two germline ends. The length of the CDR3 is 15 residues. Germline-derived CDR1 and CDR2 are MGHDK and SYGVNS. CDR3 sequence: CASSGRGSGANVLTF. CDR3 sequence (DNA): TGTGCCAGCAGTGGGCGGGGCTCTGGGGCCAACGTCCTGACTTTC.

This chain connects TRBV13 to TRBJ2-7, with TRBD2 identical over 9 bases. With 5 bases clipped from V and 5 bases from J, the junction kept 16 bases outside the gene matches. The germline V gene encodes CDR1 PRHDT and CDR2 FYEKMQ (reference sequence). CDR3 length: 17 amino acids. The CDR3 DNA follows: TGTGCCAGCAGCCTTCCCAACTGGAGCGGGAGGTCCCACGAGCAGTACTTC. Protein sequence: CASSLPNWSGRSHEQYF.

Details on this clonotype: The CDR3 does not close with the conserved phenylalanine or tryptophan, likely indicating a read error. The chain uses TRBV29-1 and TRBJ1-4; D is undetermined. The germline V and J ends were trimmed by 4 bases and 7 bases, with 13 bases remaining between them. This CDR3 is 13 amino acids long. Germline V CDR1 and CDR2: SQVTM, ANQGSEA. CDR3 region: CSVGHGRSEKLFL. CDR3 DNA: TGCAGCGTTGGGCACGGGCGTAGTGAAAAACTGTTTTTA.

This chain uses TRBV28 with TRBJ1-1, with unresolved D. CDR1 is MDHEN, CDR2 SYDVKM, per germline. Trimming removed 4 bases at V and 7 bases at J, with 4 bases between. The CDR3 contains 10 residues. Here the CDR3 reads CASSSNEAFF. Written as DNA, the CDR3 is TGTGCCAGCAGTTCTAATGAAGCTTTCTTT.

This chain links TRBV29-1 with TRBJ2-7, with TRBD1 as a possible D gene (5 bases). V dropped 8 bases and J dropped 0 bases, with 17 bases sitting between them. Germline V gene lookup returns CDR1 SQVTM and CDR2 ANQGSEA. This CDR3 spans 14 amino acids. DNA of the CDR3: TGCAGCATATCAGACAGCCTAGACTCCTACGAGCAGTACTTC. This translates into CSISDSLDSYEQYF.

The V call is TRBV5-1, the J call TRBJ2-1, with TRBD2 matching over 9 bases. Germline V CDR1 and CDR2: SGHRS, YFSETQ. Trimming took 1 base from V and 4 from J; bases not matched to a gene: 12. This CDR3 contains 18 residues. Written as DNA, the CDR3 is TGCGCCAGCAGCTTGAGTTTCGGCGGGAGGGCCGGTTACAATGAGCAGTTCTTC. Its translation is CASSLSFGGRAGYNEQFF.

This clonotype appeared once. The V call is TRBV11-2, the J call TRBJ2-1; TRBD2 matches 7 bases. The J call may be in error: the DNA end matches TRBJ2-7 better. The CDR3 loop spans 19 amino acids. The germline V gene has CDR1 SGHAT and CDR2 FQNNGV. The CDR3 sequence: CASSSAATSSVNWYNEQYF. The CDR3, as DNA: TGTGCCAGCAGCTCCGCGGCGACTAGCTCCGTTAATTGGTACAATGAGCAGTACTTC.

There are a few counts of this clonotype. The V and J genes are TRBV5-1 and TRBJ2-3, with D maybe TRBD2 (5 bases). CDR3 length equals 15 residues. V dropped 4 bases and J dropped 4 bases, with 16 bases sitting between them. CDR1 and CDR2 (germline): SGHRS, YFSETQ. CDR3 bases: TGCGCCAGCAGCCCCGAGGGAGTTCAGCCAGATACGCAGTATTTT. It specifies CASSPEGVQPDTQYF.

V usage is TRBV11-2 and J usage is TRBJ2-3; D is unclear. CDR3 length equals 13 residues. Trimming shortened V by 2 bases and J by 4 bases, and 7 bases separated the two germline ends. From germline, CDR1 is SGHAT and CDR2 FQNNGV. The CDR3 nucleotides are TGTGCCAGCAGCTTAAGCACCCCAGATACGCAGTATTTT. This gives the protein CASSLSTPDTQYF.

The table lists this clonotype with a few counts. The rearrangement uses TRBV6-1 and TRBJ2-5, with D unclear. The germline V gene has CDR1 MNHNS and CDR2 SASEGT. The CDR3 has 13 residues. Trimming stripped 1 base from V and 2 bases from J, with 5 bases between. The CDR3 reads CASSEVQQETQYF. CDR3 in DNA: TGTGCCAGCAGTGAAGTACAGCAAGAGACCCAGTACTTC.

There are a few counts of this clonotype. V usage is TRBV2 and J usage is TRBJ2-5, with TRBD2 matching 7 bases. Unmatched junction bases numbered 1, after V lost 1 base and J lost 2 bases. There are 14 residues in the CDR3. Germline lookup yields CDR1 SNHLY and CDR2 FYNNEI. For the CDR3, the DNA is TGTGCCAGCAGTGAAGTGGGAGGGCAAGAGACCCAGTACTTC. Its translation is CASSEVGGQETQYF.

This clonotype was detected only a few times. This sequence joins TRBV4-2 and TRBJ2-5; 14 nucleotides align to TRBD2. This CDR3 is built from 19 residues. CDR1 and CDR2 from the germline V gene are LGHNA and YNFKEQ. The V gene end was trimmed by 3 bases and the J gene end by 2 bases; junction bases not matched to a gene: 11. The CDR3 spells CASSHIGLAGGEKQETQYF. The CDR3 DNA follows: TGTGCCAGCAGCCACATAGGACTAGCGGGAGGCGAAAAGCAAGAGACCCAGTACTTC.

This clonotype was detected a few times. The chain combines TRBV20-1 with TRBJ2-7, with D maybe TRBD2 (6 bases). Germline lookup yields CDR1 DFQATT and CDR2 SNEGSKA (reference sequence). The CDR3 covers 16 residues. The ends were cut back, 6 bases at V and 0 bases at J, with 21 bases in the middle. The CDR3: CSAFTQNSGSSYEQYF. CDR3 DNA: TGCAGTGCCTTTACCCAAAATAGCGGAAGCTCCTACGAGCAGTACTTC.

V usage is TRBV29-1 and J usage is TRBJ2-1, with D perhaps matching TRBD1 (6 bases). There are 12 residues in the CDR3. Germline V gene lookup returns CDR1 SQVTM and CDR2 ANQGSEA. V gave up 7 bases and J gave up 10 bases, with 17 bases separating them. CDR3 coding DNA: TGCAGCGGTGGACAGATCCGGCGGGAGCAGTTCTTC. The encoded protein is CSGGQIRREQFF.

The J gene is TRBJ1-5, the V gene TRBV28; 11 positions agree with TRBD1. The CDR3 totals 15 residues. Germline CDR1 and CDR2: MDHEN and SYDVKM. The V gene end was trimmed by 4 bases and the J gene end by 9 bases; junction bases not matched to a gene: 8. CDR3 amino acids: CASSSGDRGFWPQHF. The CDR3 DNA reads TGTGCCAGCAGTTCAGGGGACAGGGGGTTTTGGCCCCAGCATTTT.